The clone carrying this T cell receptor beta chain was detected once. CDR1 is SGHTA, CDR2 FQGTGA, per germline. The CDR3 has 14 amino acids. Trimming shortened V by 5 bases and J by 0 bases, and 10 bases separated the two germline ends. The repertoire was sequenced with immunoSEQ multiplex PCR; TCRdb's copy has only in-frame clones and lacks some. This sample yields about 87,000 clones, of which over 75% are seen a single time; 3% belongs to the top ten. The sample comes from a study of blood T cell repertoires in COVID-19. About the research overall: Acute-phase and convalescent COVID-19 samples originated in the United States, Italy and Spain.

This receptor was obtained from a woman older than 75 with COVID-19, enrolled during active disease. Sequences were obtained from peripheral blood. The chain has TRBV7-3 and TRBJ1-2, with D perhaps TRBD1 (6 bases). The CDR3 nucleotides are TGTGCCAGCAGCAAGGACAGCACTAACTATGGCTACACCTTC. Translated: CASSKDSTNYGYTF.